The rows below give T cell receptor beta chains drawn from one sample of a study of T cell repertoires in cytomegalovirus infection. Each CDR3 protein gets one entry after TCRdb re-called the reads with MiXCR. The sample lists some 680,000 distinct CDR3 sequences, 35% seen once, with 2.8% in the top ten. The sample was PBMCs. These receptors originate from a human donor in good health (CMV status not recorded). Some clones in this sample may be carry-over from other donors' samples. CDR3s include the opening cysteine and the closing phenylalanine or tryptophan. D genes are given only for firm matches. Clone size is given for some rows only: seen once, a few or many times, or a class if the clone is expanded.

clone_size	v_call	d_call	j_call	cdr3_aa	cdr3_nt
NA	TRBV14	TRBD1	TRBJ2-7	CASSQELGTASYEQYF	TGTGCCAGCAGCCAAGAACTAGGGACAGCATCCTACGAGCAGTACTTC
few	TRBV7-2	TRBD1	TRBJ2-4	CASSLVGTGGIAKNIQYF	TGTGCCAGCAGCTTAGTTGGGACAGGGGGAATAGCCAAAAACATTCAGTACTTC
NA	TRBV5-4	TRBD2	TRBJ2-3	CASSLGMRGGATDTQYF	TGTGCCAGCAGCTTGGGAATGCGCGGGGGGGCCACAGATACGCAGTATTTT
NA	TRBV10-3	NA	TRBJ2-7	CATRGSGPYEQYF	TGTGCCACCAGGGGCAGTGGGCCATACGAGCAGTACTTC
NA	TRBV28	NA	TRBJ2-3	CASSFSPRGDTQYF	TGTGCCAGCAGCTTCTCCCCACGGGGGGATACGCAGTATTTT
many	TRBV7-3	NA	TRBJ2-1	CASSPGLRGNEQFF	TGTGCCAGCAGCCCGGGCCTAAGGGGCAATGAGCAGTTCTTC
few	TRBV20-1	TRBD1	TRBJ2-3	CSAPPGQLTDTQYF	TGCAGTGCCCCGCCGGGACAGCTCACAGATACGCAGTATTTT
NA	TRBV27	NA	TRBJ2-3	CASSLRAVSTDTQYF	TGTGCCAGCAGTTTAAGGGCAGTTAGCACAGATACGCAGTATTTT
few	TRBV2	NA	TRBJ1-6	CASSDLGDSPLHF	TGTGCCAGCTCTGATTTAGGAGATTCACCCCTCCACTTT
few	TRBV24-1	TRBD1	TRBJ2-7	CATSDPRDSNYEQYF	TGTGCCACCAGTGACCCCCGGGACAGTAACTACGAGCAGTACTTC
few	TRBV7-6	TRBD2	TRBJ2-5	CASSLRGTSVGETQYF	TGTGCCAGCAGCTTAAGAGGGACTAGCGTCGGGGAGACCCAGTACTTC
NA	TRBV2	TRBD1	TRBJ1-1	CASSKTGGAITEAFF	TGTGCCAGCAGTAAGACAGGGGGTGCGATCACTGAAGCTTTCTTT
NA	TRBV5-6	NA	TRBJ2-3	CASSKGGAGDTQYF	TGTGCCAGCAGTAAAGGGGGGGCAGGAGATACGCAGTATTTT
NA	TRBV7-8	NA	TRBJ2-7	CASSSFGARASYEQYF	TGTGCCAGCAGCTCCTTCGGGGCGAGAGCCTCCTACGAGCAGTACTTC